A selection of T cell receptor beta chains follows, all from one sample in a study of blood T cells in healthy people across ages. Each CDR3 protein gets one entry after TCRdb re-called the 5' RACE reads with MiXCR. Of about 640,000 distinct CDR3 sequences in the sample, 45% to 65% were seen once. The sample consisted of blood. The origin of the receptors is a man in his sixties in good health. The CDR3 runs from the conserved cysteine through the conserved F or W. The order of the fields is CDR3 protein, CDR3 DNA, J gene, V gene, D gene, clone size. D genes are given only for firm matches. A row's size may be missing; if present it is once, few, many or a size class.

CDR3: CASSFGGGAGGTEAFF
DNA: TGCGCCAGCAGCTTTGGAGGTGGCGCGGGGGGTACTGAAGCTTTCTTT
J: TRBJ1-1
V: TRBV5-1
D: -
size: -

CDR3: CSAVWDATLNEQFF
DNA: TGCAGTGCCGTGTGGGACGCAACTCTCAATGAGCAGTTCTTC
J: TRBJ2-1
V: TRBV20-1
D: -
size: -

CDR3: CASSPQIGGAKNIQYF
DNA: TGTGCCAGCAGTCCCCAGATCGGGGGGGCCAAAAACATTCAGTACTTC
J: TRBJ2-4
V: TRBV28
D: TRBD2
size: -

CDR3: CASRLFGTPNTEAFF
DNA: TGTGCCAGCAGGCTCTTTGGGACCCCGAACACTGAAGCTTTCTTT
J: TRBJ1-1
V: TRBV2
D: -
size: -

CDR3: CASSLGPGGFSENTEAFF
DNA: TGCGCCAGCAGCTTGGGCCCAGGGGGTTTTTCGGAGAACACTGAAGCTTTCTTT
J: TRBJ1-1
V: TRBV5-1
D: TRBD1
size: -

CDR3: CASSPSGTFTEAFF
DNA: TGTGCCAGCTCACCTTCCGGGACATTCACTGAAGCTTTCTTT
J: TRBJ1-1
V: TRBV18
D: -
size: -

CDR3: CASRTFPGEQYF
DNA: TGTGCCAGCAGAACTTTCCCCGGCGAGCAGTACTTC
J: TRBJ2-7
V: TRBV28
D: -
size: few

CDR3: CASSAGTGGKLFF
DNA: TGTGCCAGCAGCGCTGGGACTGGTGGAAAACTGTTTTTT
J: TRBJ1-4
V: TRBV7-9
D: -
size: -

CDR3: CASSARLAGRETQYF
DNA: TGTGCCAGCAGCGCCAGACTAGCGGGGAGAGAGACCCAGTACTTC
J: TRBJ2-5
V: TRBV11-2
D: TRBD2
size: few

CDR3: CASSDNGAGTQYF
DNA: TGCGCCAGCAGTGATAATGGGGCGGGTACGCAGTATTTT
J: TRBJ2-3
V: TRBV10-1
D: -
size: -

CDR3: CASSLREGPQHF
DNA: TGTGCCAGCAGCCTGAGGGAGGGGCCCCAGCATTTT
J: TRBJ1-5
V: TRBV13
D: -
size: -

CDR3: CASSYSTRTANQPQHF
DNA: TGTGCCAGCAGTTACTCTACAAGGACAGCTAATCAGCCCCAGCATTTT
J: TRBJ1-5
V: TRBV6-6
D: -
size: -

CDR3: CASSQDGDTGELFF
DNA: TGCGCCAGCAGCCAGGACGGCGACACCGGGGAGCTGTTTTTT
J: TRBJ2-2
V: TRBV5-1
D: -
size: once

CDR3: CSARLPGPGETQYF
DNA: TGCAGTGCTCGCTTACCGGGACCAGGGGAGACCCAGTACTTC
J: TRBJ2-5
V: TRBV20-1
D: -
size: few

CDR3: CASSPSGGGSSYGYTF
DNA: TGTGCCAGCAGTCCATCCGGGGGAGGCTCGAGCTATGGCTACACCTTC
J: TRBJ1-2
V: TRBV27
D: -
size: -

CDR3: CASRHPTGRGEQYF
DNA: TGTGCCAGCAGACACCCTACAGGGCGTGGTGAGCAGTACTTC
J: TRBJ2-7
V: TRBV28
D: -
size: few

CDR3: CSATHRDRRYEQYF
DNA: TGCAGTGCTACCCACCGGGACAGACGTTACGAGCAGTACTTC
J: TRBJ2-7
V: TRBV20-1
D: TRBD1
size: -

CDR3: CASSYSIKRTENTEAFF
DNA: TGTGCCAGCAGTTACTCGATAAAGAGGACAGAGAACACTGAAGCTTTCTTT
J: TRBJ1-1
V: TRBV6-2/TRBV6-3
D: -
size: -

CDR3: CSARVVSGANVLTF
DNA: TGCAGTGCTCGGGTGGTCTCTGGGGCCAACGTCCTGACTTTC
J: TRBJ2-6
V: TRBV20-1
D: -
size: -

CDR3: CASSEGMGSGETQYF
DNA: TGTGCCAGCAGTGAAGGGATGGGGAGCGGGGAGACCCAGTACTTC
J: TRBJ2-5
V: TRBV6-1
D: -
size: -

CDR3: CASSLVGQGFYNEQFF
DNA: TGCGCCAGCAGCTTGGTAGGGCAGGGGTTCTACAATGAGCAGTTCTTC
J: TRBJ2-1
V: TRBV5-1
D: -
size: -

CDR3: CASSLVVGAGEETQYF
DNA: TGCGCCAGCAGCTTGGTCGTCGGAGCGGGGGAGGAGACCCAGTACTTC
J: TRBJ2-5
V: TRBV5-1
D: TRBD2
size: once

CDR3: CASSLNQGSLAGANVLTF
DNA: TGTGCCAGCAGTTTAAATCAGGGGTCTTTGGCTGGGGCCAACGTCCTGACTTTC
J: TRBJ2-6
V: TRBV12-3/TRBV12-4
D: -
size: -

CDR3: CASSPGQGSAWYTF
DNA: TGTGCCAGCTCACCGGGACAGGGATCGGCATGGTACACCTTC
J: TRBJ1-2
V: TRBV18
D: TRBD1
size: -

CDR3: CATRTALYEQYF
DNA: TGTGCCACCAGGACAGCCCTCTACGAGCAGTACTTC
J: TRBJ2-7
V: TRBV21-1
D: -
size: -

CDR3: CATSDASGHQETQYF
DNA: TGTGCCACCAGTGATGCTAGCGGGCATCAAGAGACCCAGTACTTC
J: TRBJ2-5
V: TRBV24-1
D: TRBD2
size: -

CDR3: CSAPTQGAYGYTF
DNA: TGCAGTGCTCCTACCCAGGGGGCTTATGGCTACACCTTC
J: TRBJ1-2
V: TRBV20-1
D: TRBD1
size: -

CDR3: CASSKSPGQSTDTQYF
DNA: TGTGCCAGCAGCAAATCGCCGGGACAGAGCACAGATACGCAGTATTTT
J: TRBJ2-3
V: TRBV11-2
D: TRBD1
size: -

CDR3: CSARAGELKKLFF
DNA: TGCAGTGCTAGAGCAGGGGAGCTTAAAAAACTGTTTTTT
J: TRBJ1-4
V: TRBV20-1
D: -
size: -

CDR3: CASSPRVGGGQGAQYF
DNA: TGTGCCAGCAGTCCCCGAGTGGGAGGGGGTCAGGGTGCGCAGTATTTT
J: TRBJ2-3
V: TRBV2
D: -
size: -

CDR3: CASSLGQALPDTQYF
DNA: TGTGCCAGCAGTTTAGGACAGGCCCTCCCAGATACGCAGTATTTT
J: TRBJ2-3
V: TRBV12-3/TRBV12-4
D: -
size: -

CDR3: CATSRDPGSGETQYF
DNA: TGTGCCACCAGCAGAGATCCCGGGAGTGGGGAGACCCAGTACTTC
J: TRBJ2-5
V: TRBV15
D: -
size: few

CDR3: CASSPRGGHYNEQYF
DNA: TGTGCCAGCAGCCCCAGAGGGGGCCACTACAATGAGCAGTACTTC
J: TRBJ2-7
V: TRBV7-2
D: TRBD1
size: -

CDR3: CASSLGCQSGEKLFF
DNA: TGTGCCAGCAGCTTAGGGTGCCAGTCGGGAGAAAAACTGTTTTTT
J: TRBJ1-4
V: TRBV11-3
D: -
size: once

CDR3: CASSFPPTGRGTDTQYF
DNA: TGCGCCAGCAGTTTCCCCCCGACAGGGCGAGGGACAGATACGCAGTATTTT
J: TRBJ2-3
V: TRBV12-3/TRBV12-4
D: TRBD1
size: -

CDR3: CSASLANERFF
DNA: TGCAGTGCGTCCCTAGCGAATGAGCGGTTCTTC
J: TRBJ2-1
V: TRBV20-1
D: -
size: -

CDR3: CASSLDTGDTSPIQYF
DNA: TGTGCCAGCAGCTTAGACACAGGGGACACGTCGCCAATTCAGTACTTC
J: TRBJ2-7
V: TRBV7-2
D: TRBD1
size: -

CDR3: CASSSGGVGYTF
DNA: TGTGCCAGCAGTTCCGGGGGGGTCGGCTACACCTTC
J: TRBJ1-2
V: TRBV12-3/TRBV12-4
D: -
size: -

CDR3: CASSLVGAGPLTGELFF
DNA: TGTGCCAGCAGTTTGGTCGGGGCGGGCCCCCTCACCGGGGAGCTGTTTTTT
J: TRBJ2-2
V: TRBV27
D: -
size: -

CDR3: CASSQTGLNTEAFF
DNA: TGCGCCAGCAGCCAGACAGGGTTGAACACTGAAGCTTTCTTT
J: TRBJ1-1
V: TRBV5-1
D: TRBD1
size: once

CDR3: CSVGRTGTQYF
DNA: TGCAGCGTTGGACGGACGGGGACCCAGTACTTC
J: TRBJ2-5
V: TRBV29-1
D: -
size: -

CDR3: CASTTTSTSYEQYF
DNA: TGTGCCAGCACAACGACTAGCACATCCTACGAGCAGTACTTC
J: TRBJ2-7
V: TRBV2
D: TRBD2
size: -

CDR3: CSASVPSPETQYF
DNA: TGCAGTGCTAGTGTGCCCAGTCCGGAGACCCAGTACTTC
J: TRBJ2-5
V: TRBV20-1
D: -
size: few

CDR3: CSVESACDSSYEQYF
DNA: TGCAGCGTTGAATCCGCCTGTGACAGCTCCTACGAGCAGTACTTC
J: TRBJ2-7
V: TRBV29-1
D: -
size: -

CDR3: CASSPRLAGDTTDTQYF
DNA: TGTGCCAGCAGCCCCAGACTAGCGGGGGACACCACAGATACGCAGTATTTT
J: TRBJ2-3
V: TRBV5-6
D: TRBD2
size: once

CDR3: CASSGDSPLHF
DNA: TGTGCCAGCAGTGGTGATTCACCCCTCCACTTT
J: TRBJ1-6
V: TRBV2
D: -
size: few

CDR3: CATSDSPGSVNTGELFF
DNA: TGTGCCACCAGTGATTCCCCAGGTAGCGTGAACACCGGGGAGCTGTTTTTT
J: TRBJ2-2
V: TRBV24-1
D: -
size: -

CDR3: CASSPGTSGGFSYNEQYF
DNA: TGTGCCAGCAGCCCCGGGACTAGCGGGGGGTTCTCCTACAATGAGCAGTACTTC
J: TRBJ2-7
V: TRBV4-2
D: TRBD2
size: -

CDR3: CAGSHDPNEQFF
DNA: TGTGCCGGCAGCCATGACCCGAATGAGCAGTTCTTC
J: TRBJ2-1
V: TRBV11-2
D: -
size: once

CDR3: CSARGQQSTNTEAFF
DNA: TGCAGTGCTAGGGGGCAGCAATCTACGAACACTGAAGCTTTCTTT
J: TRBJ1-1
V: TRBV20-1
D: -
size: -

CDR3: CATSERALNEQFF
DNA: TGTGCCACCAGTGAGCGGGCCCTCAATGAGCAGTTCTTC
J: TRBJ2-1
V: TRBV24-1
D: -
size: many